These 7 T cell receptor beta chains were all obtained from the same sample, sequenced in a study of T cells after yellow fever vaccination. Using its own MiXCR run on the 5' RACE reads, TCRdb lists one record per CDR3 protein. The repertoire holds hundreds of thousands of distinct CDR3 sequences, 21% seen once, with about 17% in the top ten. The sequencing here drew on PBMCs, taken about 21 days after the first yellow fever vaccination. Receptor source: a young man who received the YFV17D yellow fever vaccine.

The V call is TRBV19, the J call TRBJ1-2; D unclear. The V gene's germline CDR1 is LNHDA and CDR2 SQIVND (reference sequence). Trimming took off 3 bases at V and 4 bases at J, with 3 bases between the two ends. This CDR3 region has 11 residues. The CDR3 DNA follows: TGTGCCAGTAGTATCGGCTATGGCTACACCTTC. Translated, it gives CASSIGYGYTF.

The CDR3 bases are TGTGCCTCCGGGACGGAGGGCTACGAGCAGTACTTC. The encoded protein is CASGTEGYEQYF. This rearrangement joins TRBV10-3 to TRBJ2-7, with a tentative D call TRBD2 (6 bases). In germline, CDR1 is ENHRY, CDR2 SYGVKD. This CDR3 contains 12 residues. Trimming shortened V by 11 bases and J by 3 bases, and 14 bases separated the two germline ends.

The chain employs TRBV10-1 and TRBJ2-1; 12 bases are shared with TRBD2. The CDR3 totals 14 residues. Trimming at V came to 4 bases and at J to 11 bases, leaving 6 bases not matched to a gene. CDR1 is WNHNN and CDR2 is SYGVQD in the germline V gene (reference sequence). The CDR3: CASSGLAGGNKQFF. Written as DNA, the CDR3 is TGCGCCAGCAGTGGCCTAGCGGGGGGGAATAAGCAGTTCTTC.

The chain couples TRBV7-9 to TRBJ1-1, with D uncertain. The V gene lost 1 base and the J gene lost 11 bases, with 11 bases spanning the gap. The length of the CDR3 is 12 residues. Germline V gene sequence: CDR1 SEHNR, CDR2 FQNEAQ (reference sequence). CDR3: CASSLVLGWAFF. CDR3 nucleotides: TGTGCCAGCAGCTTAGTATTGGGATGGGCTTTCTTT. Combining the CDR3 with reference TRBV7-9 and TRBJ1-1 gives the whole variable domain DTGVSQNPRHKITKRGQNVTFRCDPISEHNRLYWYRQTLGQGPEFLTYFQNEAQLEKSRLLSDRFSAERPKGSFSTLEIQRTEQGDSAMYLCASSLVLGWAFFGQGTRLTVV.

A few counts support this clonotype. The chain carries TRBV5-1 and TRBJ1-2; 7 bases agree with TRBD1. Germline CDR1 and CDR2: SGHRS and YFSETQ. V shed 4 bases and J 7 bases; nucleotides not matched to a gene: 10. This CDR3 contains 14 residues. The CDR3 loop reads CASSAQDRAGGYTF. Here the CDR3 DNA reads TGCGCCAGCAGCGCCCAAGACAGGGCCGGTGGCTACACCTTC.

Only a few counts were recorded for this clonotype. The genes are TRBV5-1 and TRBJ2-3; D gene uncertain. V dropped 0 bases and J dropped 2 bases, with 7 bases sitting between them. The CDR3 has 14 amino acids. Looked up from germline, CDR1 is SGHRS and CDR2 is YFSETQ. CDR3 residues: CASSLADITDTQYF. CDR3 nucleotide sequence: TGCGCCAGCAGCTTGGCGGATATCACAGATACGCAGTATTTT.

For the CDR3, the DNA is TGCGCCAGCAGCTCAGCTTCTGTCGGCTTGGAGACCCAGTACTTC. It specifies CASSSASVGLETQYF. The rearrangement joins TRBV5-1 to TRBJ2-5, with D uncertain. CDR3 size: 15 residues. V was shortened by 3 bases and J by 5 bases, with 17 bases between the two germline ends. Germline CDR1 SGHRS, CDR2 YFSETQ.